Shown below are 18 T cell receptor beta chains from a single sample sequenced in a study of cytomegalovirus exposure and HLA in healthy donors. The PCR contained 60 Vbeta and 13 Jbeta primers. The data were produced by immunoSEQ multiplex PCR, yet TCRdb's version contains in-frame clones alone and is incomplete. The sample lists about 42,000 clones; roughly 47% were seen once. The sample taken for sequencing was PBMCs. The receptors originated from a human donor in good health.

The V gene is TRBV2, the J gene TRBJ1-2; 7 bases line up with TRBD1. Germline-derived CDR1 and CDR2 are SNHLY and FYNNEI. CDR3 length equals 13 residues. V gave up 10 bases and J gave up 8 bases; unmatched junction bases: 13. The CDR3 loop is CAIRPGKGAGYTF. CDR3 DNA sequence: TGTGCCATCAGACCTGGAAAGGGGGCCGGCTACACCTTC.

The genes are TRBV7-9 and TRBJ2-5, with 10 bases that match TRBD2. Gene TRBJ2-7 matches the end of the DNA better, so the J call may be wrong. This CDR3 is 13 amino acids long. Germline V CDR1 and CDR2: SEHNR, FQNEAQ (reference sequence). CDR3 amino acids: CASSERGGYEQYF. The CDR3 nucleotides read TGTGCCAGCAGCGAGCGGGGGGGGTACGAGCAGTACTTC.

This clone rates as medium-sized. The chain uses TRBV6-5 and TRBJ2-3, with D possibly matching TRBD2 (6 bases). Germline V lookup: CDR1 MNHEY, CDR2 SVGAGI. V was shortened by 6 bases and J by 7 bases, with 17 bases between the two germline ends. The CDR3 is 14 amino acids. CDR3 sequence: CASSRAGRGNTQYF. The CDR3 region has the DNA TGTGCCAGCAGCCGAGCCGGACGGGGGAATACGCAGTATTTT.

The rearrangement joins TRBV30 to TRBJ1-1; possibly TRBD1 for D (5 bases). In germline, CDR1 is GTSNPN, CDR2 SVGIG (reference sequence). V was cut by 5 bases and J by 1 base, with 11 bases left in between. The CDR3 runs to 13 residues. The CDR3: CAWGGLENTEAFF. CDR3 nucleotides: TGTGCCTGGGGGGGACTGGAGAACACTGAAGCTTTCTTT.

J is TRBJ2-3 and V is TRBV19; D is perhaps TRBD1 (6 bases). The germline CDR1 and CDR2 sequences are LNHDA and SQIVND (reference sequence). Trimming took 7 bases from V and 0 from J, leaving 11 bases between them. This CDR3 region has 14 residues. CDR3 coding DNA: TGTGCCAGTACCCAGGGGCCTAGCACAGATACGCAGTATTTT. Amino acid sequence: CASTQGPSTDTQYF.

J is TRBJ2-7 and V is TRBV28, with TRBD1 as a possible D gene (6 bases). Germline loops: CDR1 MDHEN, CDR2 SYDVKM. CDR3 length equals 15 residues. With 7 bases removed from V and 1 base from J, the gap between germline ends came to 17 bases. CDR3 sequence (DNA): TGTGCCAGCATAAAGAGGGGGTTTAGGTCCTACGAGCAGTACTTC. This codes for CASIKRGFRSYEQYF.

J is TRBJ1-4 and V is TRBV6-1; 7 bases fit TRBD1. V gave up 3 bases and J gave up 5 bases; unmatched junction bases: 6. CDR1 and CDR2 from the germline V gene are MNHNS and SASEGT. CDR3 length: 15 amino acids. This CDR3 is CASSDPRGENEKLFF. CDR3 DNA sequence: TGTGCCAGCAGTGATCCCAGGGGGGAAAATGAAAAACTGTTTTTT.

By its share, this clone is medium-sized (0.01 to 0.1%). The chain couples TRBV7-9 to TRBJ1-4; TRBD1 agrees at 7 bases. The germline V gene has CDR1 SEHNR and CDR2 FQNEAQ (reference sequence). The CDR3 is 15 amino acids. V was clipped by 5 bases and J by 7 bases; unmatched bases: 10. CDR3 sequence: CASSPRDSFLEKLFF. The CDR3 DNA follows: TGTGCCAGCAGCCCCCGGGACAGCTTCCTTGAAAAACTGTTTTTT.

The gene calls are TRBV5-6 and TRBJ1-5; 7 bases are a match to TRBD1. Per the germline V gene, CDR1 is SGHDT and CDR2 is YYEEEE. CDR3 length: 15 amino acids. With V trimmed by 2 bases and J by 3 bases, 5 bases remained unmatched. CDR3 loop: CASSFRDRPNQPQHF. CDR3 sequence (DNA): TGTGCCAGCAGCTTCCGGGACAGACCCAATCAGCCCCAGCATTTT.

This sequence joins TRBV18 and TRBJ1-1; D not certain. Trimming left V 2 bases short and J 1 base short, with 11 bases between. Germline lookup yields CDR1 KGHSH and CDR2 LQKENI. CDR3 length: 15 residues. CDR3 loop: CASSPRSHKNTEAFF. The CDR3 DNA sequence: TGTGCCAGCTCACCAAGGAGCCATAAGAACACTGAAGCTTTCTTT.

The CDR3 region is CASSLARENTEAFF. As DNA, the CDR3 is TGTGCCAGCAGCTTAGCCCGGGAGAACACTGAAGCTTTCTTT. The V and J genes are TRBV7-2 and TRBJ1-1, with D unresolved. V lost 0 bases, J lost 1 base, and 6 bases lay in between. Germline CDR1 reads SGHTA; CDR2 reads FQGNSA. The CDR3 totals 14 residues.

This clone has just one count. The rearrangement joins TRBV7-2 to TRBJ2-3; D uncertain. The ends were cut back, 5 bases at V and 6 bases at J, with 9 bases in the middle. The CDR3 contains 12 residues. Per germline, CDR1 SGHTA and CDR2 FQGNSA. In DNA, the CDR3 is TGTGCCAGCAGCCGGTATCGGGATACGCAGTATTTT. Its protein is CASSRYRDTQYF. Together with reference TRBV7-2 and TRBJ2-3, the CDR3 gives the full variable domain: GAGVSQSPSNKVTEKGKDVELRCDPISGHTALYWYRQSLGQGLEFLIYFQGNSAPDKSGLPSDRFSAERTGGSVSTLTIQRTQQEDSAVYLCASSRYRDTQYFGPGTRLTVL.

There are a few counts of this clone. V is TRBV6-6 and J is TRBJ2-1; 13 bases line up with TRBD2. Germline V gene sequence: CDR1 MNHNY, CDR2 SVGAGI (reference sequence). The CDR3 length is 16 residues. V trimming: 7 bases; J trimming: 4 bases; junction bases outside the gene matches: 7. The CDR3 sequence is CASTSSTSGGYNEQFF. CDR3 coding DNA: TGTGCCAGCACTTCGTCGACTAGCGGGGGGTACAATGAGCAGTTCTTC.

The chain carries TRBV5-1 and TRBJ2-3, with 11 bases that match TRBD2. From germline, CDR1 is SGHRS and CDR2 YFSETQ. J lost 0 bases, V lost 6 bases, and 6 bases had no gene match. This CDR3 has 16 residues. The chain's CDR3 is CASKSGLAGSTDTQYF. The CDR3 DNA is TGCGCCAGCAAATCTGGACTAGCGGGCAGCACAGATACGCAGTATTTT.

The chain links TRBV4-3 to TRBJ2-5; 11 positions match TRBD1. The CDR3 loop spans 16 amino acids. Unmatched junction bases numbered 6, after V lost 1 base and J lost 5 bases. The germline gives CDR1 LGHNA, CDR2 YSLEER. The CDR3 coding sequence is TGCGCCAGCAGCCAAGCCCTGGGACAGGGGGTGGAGACCCAGTACTTC. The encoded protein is CASSQALGQGVETQYF.

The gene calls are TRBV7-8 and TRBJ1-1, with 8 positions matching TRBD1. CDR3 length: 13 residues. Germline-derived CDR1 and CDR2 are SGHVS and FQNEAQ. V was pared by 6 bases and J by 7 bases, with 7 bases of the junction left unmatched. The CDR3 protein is CASRTTGADEAFF. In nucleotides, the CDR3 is TGTGCCAGCAGGACGACAGGGGCAGATGAAGCTTTCTTT.

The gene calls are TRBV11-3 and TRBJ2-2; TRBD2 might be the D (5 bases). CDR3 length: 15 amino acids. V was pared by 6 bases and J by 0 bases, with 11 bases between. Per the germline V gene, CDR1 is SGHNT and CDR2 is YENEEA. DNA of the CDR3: TGTGCCAGCAGGAAGGGAGCGGCGAACACCGGGGAGCTGTTTTTT. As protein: CASRKGAANTGELFF.

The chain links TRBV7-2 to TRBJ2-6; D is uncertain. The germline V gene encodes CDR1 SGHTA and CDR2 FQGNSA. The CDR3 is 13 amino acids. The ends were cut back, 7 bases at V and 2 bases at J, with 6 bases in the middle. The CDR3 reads CASTGAGANVLTF. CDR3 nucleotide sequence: TGTGCCAGCACCGGTGCTGGGGCCAACGTCCTGACTTTC.